Listed here is a single TCR beta chain. The antigen it recognizes is unknown. Base qualities are not provided; no much larger clone lies one nucleotide away. This entry belongs to a study of cytomegalovirus exposure and HLA in healthy donors (dated by TCRdb to about 2017). At the level of the whole study: In an earlier analysis of 587 of the donors, 276 Gb of sequence data and just under 120 million unique TCR beta sequences from roughly 180 million T cells were reported. An early release covering more than 500 HLA-typed donors comprised 300 to 350 gigabases of sequencing data and around 80 million unique TCR sequences. Of the 350 to 450 genotyped donors, approximately 82% fell in the genetic ancestry cluster associated with self-reported Caucasian donors. The study was designed to test whether signatures of past pathogen exposure could be identified by cataloging public T cell receptors. The study used immunosequencing to profile the T cell repertoires of more than 650 subjects and linked those repertoires to cytomegalovirus serostatus. Besides the first cohort of 550 to 750 subjects, a separate validation cohort made up of about 120 different subjects was used. The study combined high-throughput TCR immunosequencing, statistical association of individual TCRs with disease status, and machine learning to predict cytomegalovirus infection status. A later analysis re-analyzed previously published TCR beta repertoires from 550 to 700 donors and added high-resolution HLA genotyping to study TCR occurrence patterns. Rather than using new phenotypic data, the later analysis identified candidate immune exposures from TCR beta sequences and from how often those sequences occurred across donors. To decide whether each TCR beta V gene segment behaved as functional or pseudogenic, an earlier analysis of 587 of the donors relied on high-throughput TCR beta sequencing. Donor age, sex, ethnicity and CMV serostatus were compiled alongside the repertoire data. Genome-wide SNP genotypes for about 65% of the roughly 670 donors were used in a later genetic analysis, which treated that subset as a discovery cohort. All discovery cohort repertoires had been generated on a single sequencing platform. HLA typing covered class I and class II loci at four-digit resolution. The number of donors typed differed by locus, with roughly 629-640 for A, B, C, DRB1 and DQB1, 522 for DQA1, 600 to 610 for DPA1, and some 450 for DPB1. Because of strong linkage in the cohort, four to six DR-DQ haplotypes were treated as single units for association and clustering. On average, approximately 250,000 unique TCR beta nucleotide sequences were sequenced per donor among about 400 genotyped donors of the cohort, with 15% to 20% of those sequences being non-productive.

What the study reported, not specific to this receptor: Because HLA typing was missing for some donors at each locus, association tests included only the typed subset. In vitro tests confirmed that a few of the cytomegalovirus-associated TCR beta chains recognize cytomegalovirus antigens. In a later analysis, TCR association rates were found to vary across HLA loci, with the most associated TCRs seen for DRB1 alleles and the fewest for HLA-C alleles. The classifier was reported to diagnose cytomegalovirus status with high specificity and sensitivity in both the original cohort and the validation cohort. Several of the top co-occurrence clusters appeared to be linked to parvovirus B19, influenza, CMV and Epstein-Barr virus, according to a later analysis. An earlier analysis of several hundred of the donors showed that most TCR beta V segments appeared in productive rearrangements either about 87% or about 30% of the time, which broadly matched IMGT annotations. An association between a missense DCLRE1C variant and V-gene and J-gene trimming of TCR beta chains was found in a later genetic analysis and replicated in an independent cohort. In the study, about 150 TCR beta chains were listed as associated with cytomegalovirus. The only immune exposure information available for the cohort was CMV serostatus. A further reported finding was that TCR beta sequences accurately predicted the HLA-A and HLA-B alleles for most subjects in the first cohort. A cluster of highly shared sequence variants was judged likely to represent a technical artifact of the sequencing pipeline. A later analysis found that HLA-associated TCR beta chains were more clonally expanded and had lower generation probabilities than equally common non-associated chains. Compared with the approximately 700-donor mean, donors in an Asian-associated ancestry cluster had fewer N-insertions in productive TCRs, according to a later genetic analysis. A later analysis found that most CMV-associated TCR beta chains appeared HLA-restricted, with HLA associations seemingly driven largely by CMV exposure. Because counts were too low, about 17 rarely observed V segments, including chromosome 9 orphons, were excluded from the earlier analysis of 587 of the donors. The authors suggested that the approach could potentially be extended to other disease states and immunological phenotypes. The cohort was sequenced for TCR beta chains only, and without alpha or paired-chain data the features that could be detected were limited. Assigning TCR associations to individual alleles was difficult when HLA alleles, especially DR and DQ, strongly co-occurred. In a later analysis, more than 15,000 TCR beta sequences were associated with specific HLA alleles at a false discovery rate of 0.05. Correlated functional status among segregating V segments might be attributable to linkage disequilibrium, but an unknown experimental factor could not be ruled out. Sequencing depth was assumed to be roughly uniform across donors in the presence/absence analyses, though that assumption may not hold. Most TCR sequences were observed very rarely across donors, whereas some public TCRs were present in many individuals. Some IMGT-functional V segments, including TRBV6-2 and TRBV6-3, could not be distinguished by the 87-base-pair reads and were therefore excluded.

Library method: the immunoSEQ multiplex PCR assay. A mixture of 60 forward primers for TCR Vbeta segments and 13 reverse primers for TCR Jbeta segments was used in the multiplex PCR. The CDR3 region of rearranged TCR beta genes was amplified from genomic DNA with a multiplex PCR assay. The Illumina HiSeq System was used to sequence the amplified TCR beta libraries as 87-base-pair reads. In the paper's pipeline: Across the roughly 670 repertoires, a later analysis counted 60 million to 90 million unique TCR beta chains, approximately 12 million of which were shared by at least two donors. Raw reads were error-corrected and collapsed into unique sequences with a nearest-neighbor algorithm that merged closely related sequences to remove PCR and sequencing errors. V, D and J gene segments were assigned by aligning CDR3 sequences to IMGT reference sequences. For a sequence to be retained, at least a six-nucleotide match to both a V gene segment and a J gene segment was required. Rearrangements were classified as productive when the CDR3 lacked stop codons and remained in frame with V and J, and all other rearrangements were classified as non-productive. CDR3 was defined by IMGT convention, running from the second conserved V-encoded cysteine to the conserved J-encoded phenylalanine. The earlier analysis of some 550 of the donors excluded any sequence lacking an unambiguous match to a single V gene segment. An earlier analysis of several hundred of the donors called V segments functional above 56.7% productive rearrangements and segregating when the between-donor standard deviation exceeded 5%. A statistical classification framework was built for diagnosing cytomegalovirus status from the catalog of TCR beta chain sequences. A later analysis assigned V and J genes by comparing TCR nucleotide sequences with IMGT/GENE-DB human TR gene sequences. The TCRdist pipeline was used in a later analysis to assign CDR3 sequences and most-parsimonious VDJ recombination scenarios. In a later analysis, each TCR beta chain was defined by its CDR3 amino acid sequence together with its V-gene family, and reads lacking a unique V-gene family were excluded. To address suspected cross-contamination and a sequencing artifact, a later analysis removed roughly 580 highly shared, low-generation-probability nucleotide sequences. A later analysis calculated a clonal expansion index for each public chain from normalized within-repertoire ranks of inferred template counts. In a later analysis, generation probabilities were computed with a VDJ recombination model fitted to out-of-frame rearrangements, and the resulting probabilities were checked against IGoR. A later analysis scored TCR-TCR, TCR-HLA and TCR-CMV co-occurrence with hypergeometric tests, applying a repertoire-size bias correction to TCR pairs. False discovery rates were estimated in a later analysis by permuting HLA or CMV assignments 20 times. A later analysis grouped co-occurring TCRs with DBSCAN, adding TCRdist sequence similarity when clustering within HLA-allele-positive subsets. Repertoires with fewer than 30,000 or more than 120,000 public chains were left out of co-occurrence clustering, as were five repertoires with anomalous nucleotide sharing. TCRdb's version of the immuneACCESS table is confined to in-frame rearrangements and falls short of the full clone set. An unresolved V gene accounts for under half of the shortfall where checked; the remainder is of unknown origin. V and J calls and clone size follow that table, whereas D and trimming were derived from the DNA. The sample yields about 130,000 clones; roughly four fifths were counted once. The ten largest clones take up approximately 1.8% of the sample.

Taken from the germline V gene, the CDR1 and CDR2 loops are SGHRS and YFSETQ. Deletion took 0 bases off V and 1 base off J, with a span of 7 bases between the germline ends. The CDR3 starts with the cysteine, ends with the phenylalanine, and has 15 residues. Here the CDR3 DNA is all that survives: 45 bases in frame from base 1. In total, approximately 690 healthy bone marrow donors made up the cohort. All cohort members were sampled while nominally healthy, although unrecorded immune exposures were likely present. The donor was CMV seronegative and was included in the group of several hundred seronegative cohort members. Every donor gave a peripheral blood sample, and the peripheral blood mononuclear cells from that sample were used for TCR beta sequencing. The Qiagen DNeasy Blood Extraction Kit was used to extract genomic DNA from the blood cell samples.

This clonotype was obtained from a woman aged 45-60 years in good health and CMV-seronegative. The chain was built from TRBV5-1 and TRBJ2-2, with no confidently assigned D gene. The sample taken for sequencing was PBMCs. Here is the DNA: TGCGCCAGCAGCTTGGCCGCGGTGAACACCGGGGAGCTGTTTTTT. The encoded protein is CASSLAAVNTGELFF.